Listed here are 29 T cell receptor beta chains from one sample, sequenced in a study of neurological immune-mediated disorders (dated by TCRdb to between 2019 and 2020). The library was made by 5' RACE. Sequencer: Illumina HiSeq 2500. TCRdb redid the processing of the public reads, applying fastp at Q25 and MiXCR, and retained in-frame beta chains. Under each unique CDR3 protein, matching rows form one entry showing the most common genes and DNA. For this sample the table gives roughly 70,000 distinct CDR3 sequences, of which less than 4% were detected only once. About 1.5% of the sample belongs to the ten largest clones. The sample taken for sequencing was PBMCs. Source of these receptors: a young man with multiple sclerosis.

The J gene is TRBJ2-1, the V gene TRBV29-1, with D unclear. Germline V gene data show CDR1 as SQVTM and CDR2 as ANQGSEA. V dropped 7 bases and J dropped 6 bases, with 25 bases sitting between them. CDR3 length: 16 residues. CDR3 amino acids: CSGTETLSTVFNEQFF. The CDR3 DNA follows: TGCAGCGGAACAGAGACCCTTTCTACTGTTTTCAATGAGCAGTTCTTC.

The table lists this clonotype with a few counts. The chain is built from TRBV7-2 and TRBJ2-1; 7 bases are shared with TRBD2. This CDR3 has 13 residues. CDR1 is SGHTA and CDR2 is FQGNSA in the germline V gene. The V and J ends lost 5 bases and 6 bases, in that order; junction bases with no gene match: 4. The CDR3 sequence: CASSRGVFNEQFF. DNA for the CDR3: TGTGCCAGCAGCCGGGGGGTCTTCAATGAGCAGTTCTTC. Looking up the rest from reference TRBV7-2 and TRBJ2-1 gives the full variable domain: GAGVSQSPSNKVTEKGKDVELRCDPISGHTALYWYRQSLGQGLEFLIYFQGNSAPDKSGLPSDRFSAERTGGSVSTLTIQRTQQEDSAVYLCASSRGVFNEQFFGPGTRLTVL.

This clonotype was counted many times. The chain couples TRBV5-1 to TRBJ2-6; tentatively, D is TRBD1 (5 bases). The germline gives CDR1 SGHRS, CDR2 YFSETQ. V shed 3 bases and J shed 13 bases, with 8 bases lying between them. The CDR3 spans 11 residues. This CDR3 is CASSSDRVLTF. CDR3 sequence (DNA): TGCGCCAGCAGCTCCGACAGAGTCCTGACTTTC.

This clonotype was observed at least ten times. This rearrangement joins TRBV9 to TRBJ2-2; D call uncertain. Germline lookup yields CDR1 SGDLS and CDR2 YYNGEE. CDR3 length equals 15 residues. Between the trimmed V and J ends, which lost 0 bases and 2 bases, there was a span of 8 bases. CDR3 sequence: CASSVEAGNTGELFF. CDR3 nucleotide sequence: TGTGCCAGCAGCGTAGAGGCAGGAAACACCGGGGAGCTGTTTTTT. The full variable domain, completed using reference TRBV9 and TRBJ2-2, is DSGVTQTPKHLITATGQRVTLRCSPRSGDLSVYWYQQSLDQGLQFLIQYYNGEERAKGNILERFSAQQFPDLHSELNLSSLELGDSALYFCASSVEAGNTGELFFGEGSRLTVL.

This clonotype was recorded at least ten times. This rearrangement joins TRBV12-3 or TRBV12-4 to TRBJ2-7; 12 nucleotides agree with TRBD2. The CDR3 spans 15 residues. The V and J ends lost 5 bases and 2 bases, in that order; junction bases with no gene match: 4. The CDR3 bases are TGTGCCAGCAGTCGACTAGCGGGGGCCGCCTACGAGCAGTACTTC. This sequence encodes CASSRLAGAAYEQYF.

The rearrangement links TRBV12-3 or TRBV12-4 to TRBJ2-5; D not certain. The CDR3 runs 14 residues. V lost 2 bases to trimming and J lost 4 bases, with 11 bases between them. The CDR3 sequence is CASSLRGSSETQYF. The CDR3 DNA reads TGTGCCAGCAGTTTACGTGGGTCCTCAGAGACCCAGTACTTC.

This clonotype was seen ten or more times. The chain joins TRBV4-2 to TRBJ2-3; TRBD2 aligns across 15 bases. Per the germline V gene, CDR1 is LGHNA and CDR2 is YNFKEQ. This CDR3 comprises 17 residues. Germline trimming cut 4 bases from V and 2 bases from J; bases unmatched to any gene: 4. CDR3 amino acids: CASSPRTSGGATDTQYF. The CDR3 bases are TGTGCCAGCAGCCCCCGGACTAGCGGGGGGGCCACAGATACGCAGTATTTT.

This clonotype has at least ten counts. The chain recombines TRBV5-5 with TRBJ1-4; no clear D. The CDR3 contains 16 residues. The V gene lost 4 bases and the J gene lost 4 bases, with 17 bases spanning the gap. Germline V gives CDR1 SGHKS, CDR2 YYEKEE (reference sequence). The CDR3 sequence: CASSPLRAEGNEKLFF. CDR3 DNA: TGTGCCAGCAGCCCGCTTCGAGCAGAGGGTAATGAAAAACTGTTTTTT.

This clonotype has at least ten counts. The CDR3 reads CASSLERPSTIYF. The CDR3 DNA is TGCGCCAGCAGCTTGGAGAGGCCCAGCACCATATATTTT. J is TRBJ1-3 and V is TRBV5-1; D call uncertain. Between the trimmed V and J ends, which lost 0 bases and 9 bases, there was a span of 10 bases. In germline, CDR1 is SGHRS, CDR2 YFSETQ. The CDR3 has 13 amino acids. Using reference TRBV5-1 and TRBJ1-3 for the parts outside the CDR3, the full variable domain is KAGVTQTPRYLIKTRGQQVTLSCSPISGHRSVSWYQQTPGQGLQFLFEYFSETQRNKGNFPGRFSGRQFSNSRSEMNVSTLELGDSALYLCASSLERPSTIYFGEGSWLTVV.

The table lists this clonotype with many counts. The chain couples TRBV7-9 to TRBJ2-3; D is ambiguous. The CDR3 is made up of 14 amino acids. Trimming cost V 5 bases and J 1 base, with 10 bases left between them. Germline V gene lookup returns CDR1 SEHNR and CDR2 FQNEAQ (reference sequence). The CDR3 spells CASSRSSGTDTQYF. The CDR3 DNA sequence: TGTGCCAGCAGCCGCTCGTCCGGCACAGATACGCAGTATTTT.

This clonotype was observed a handful of times. Just one base apart from a much larger clone, this may be a read error. This sequence joins TRBV12-3 or TRBV12-4 and TRBJ1-4; D not certain. CDR3 length: 14 amino acids. V was pared by 4 bases and J by 9 bases, with 15 bases between. The DNA of the CDR3 is TGTGCCAGCAGTTATGGCACTGGCGGGCAAAAACTGTTTTTT. This translates into CASSYGTGGQKLFF.

This clonotype appeared many times. The chain uses TRBV6-5 and TRBJ2-4; no clear D. The ends were cut back, 0 bases at V and 4 bases at J, with 7 bases in the middle. The CDR3 contains 14 residues. Germline V CDR1 and CDR2: MNHEY, SVGAGI. CDR3 DNA: TGTGCCAGCAGTTACTCCCAGACTAAAAACATTCAGTACTTC. It yields the protein CASSYSQTKNIQYF.

This clonotype was counted many times. The rearrangement links TRBV29-1 to TRBJ2-1; D gene unclear. The germline V and J ends were trimmed by 6 bases and 9 bases, with 15 bases remaining between them. The length of the CDR3 is 12 residues. Germline V gene sequence: CDR1 SQVTM, CDR2 ANQGSEA. The CDR3 DNA is TGCAGCGTCGTTCCTCTAGTGGGTGAGCAGTTCTTC. Its translation is CSVVPLVGEQFF.

At least ten counts were recorded for this clonotype. CDR3 in amino acids: CSALVGGASRNEQFF. The CDR3 coding sequence is TGCAGTGCTTTAGTGGGGGGGGCCTCTCGCAATGAGCAGTTCTTC. The rearrangement uses TRBV20-1 and TRBJ2-1; tentative D call: TRBD2 (7 bases). There are 15 residues in the CDR3. Germline V lookup: CDR1 DFQATT, CDR2 SNEGSKA (reference sequence). Trimming stripped 5 bases from V and 6 bases from J, with 20 bases between.

Many counts were recorded for this clonotype. The rearrangement joins TRBV12-3 or TRBV12-4 to TRBJ1-2, with unresolved D. The CDR3 consists of 12 residues. Trimming took 5 bases from V and 4 from J, leaving 8 bases between them. The CDR3 nucleotides are TGTGCCAGCAGTCCGGGGTTCTATGGCTACACCTTC. Translation gives CASSPGFYGYTF.

At least ten counts were recorded for this clonotype. V and J are TRBV13 and TRBJ1-3; D might be TRBD1 (5 bases). The CDR3 extends over 15 amino acids. Trimming took 2 bases from V and 0 from J, leaving 8 bases between them. The germline V gene has CDR1 PRHDT and CDR2 FYEKMQ (reference sequence). Written as DNA, the CDR3 is TGTGCCAGCAGCTTAAGACAGATCTCTGGAAACACCATATATTTT. Translating gives CASSLRQISGNTIYF.

This clonotype was seen more than once but under ten times. A much larger clone lies a single base off, so this may be a read error. The chain joins TRBV4-1 to TRBJ1-1; the D gene is possibly TRBD1 (5 bases). V dropped 0 bases and J dropped 11 bases, with 13 bases sitting between them. Germline V gene data show CDR1 as MGHRA and CDR2 as YSYEKL. The CDR3 spans 13 residues. The CDR3 here is CASSQEGPERAFF. The CDR3 nucleotides read TGCGCCAGCAGCCAAGAGGGACCCGAAAGGGCTTTCTTT.

Many counts were recorded for this clonotype. The J gene is TRBJ2-1, the V gene TRBV7-2; maybe TRBD1 (6 bases). The germline V gene has CDR1 SGHTA and CDR2 FQGNSA. CDR3 length: 14 residues. Trimming cost V 5 bases and J 6 bases, with 14 bases left between them. The CDR3 nucleotides read TGTGCCAGCAGCCCACAACAGGGAGTCAATGAGCAGTTCTTC. Its translation: CASSPQQGVNEQFF.

This clonotype showed up many times. CDR3 amino acids: CASSPSVNSNQPQHF. The CDR3 region has the DNA TGTGCCAGCAGCCCCTCGGTAAATAGCAATCAGCCCCAGCATTTT. This chain uses TRBV7-2 with TRBJ1-5; no reliable D call. From germline, CDR1 is SGHTA and CDR2 FQGNSA. This CDR3 is built from 15 residues. Trimming removed 5 bases at V and 0 bases at J, with 11 bases between. Supplemented by reference TRBV7-2 and TRBJ1-5, the full variable domain reads GAGVSQSPSNKVTEKGKDVELRCDPISGHTALYWYRQSLGQGLEFLIYFQGNSAPDKSGLPSDRFSAERTGGSVSTLTIQRTQQEDSAVYLCASSPSVNSNQPQHFGDGTRLSIL.

This clonotype was detected many times. The chain couples TRBV7-9 to TRBJ1-2, with D hard to call. The germline V gene encodes CDR1 SEHNR and CDR2 FQNEAQ (reference sequence). The length of the CDR3 is 15 residues. The germline V and J ends were trimmed by 4 bases and 8 bases, with 20 bases remaining between them. CDR3 in DNA: TGTGCCAGCAGCTCCGGACTGATCGGTCCTAGGGGCTACACCTTC. It is translated as CASSSGLIGPRGYTF. Full variable domain (missing parts from reference TRBV7-9 and TRBJ1-2): DTGVSQNPRHKITKRGQNVTFRCDPISEHNRLYWYRQTLGQGPEFLTYFQNEAQLEKSRLLSDRFSAERPKGSFSTLEIQRTEQGDSAMYLCASSSGLIGPRGYTFGSGTRLTVV.

V and J are TRBV6-6 and TRBJ2-2; possible D gene TRBD1, 7 bases. The V end lost 0 bases, the J end lost 5 bases, and 19 bases lay between the germline ends. The CDR3 sequence is 18 residues long. Germline loops: CDR1 MNHNY, CDR2 SVGAGI (reference sequence). CDR3 sequence reads: CASSYSGLTPTGTGELFF. CDR3 sequence (DNA): TGTGCCAGCAGTTACTCCGGACTAACTCCGACAGGGACCGGGGAGCTGTTTTTT.

This clonotype was picked up many times. The chain recombines TRBV9 with TRBJ1-2, with D perhaps matching TRBD1 (5 bases). V was trimmed by 9 bases and J by 0 bases, leaving 15 bases between them. Germline V lookup: CDR1 SGDLS, CDR2 YYNGEE. CDR3 length equals 14 residues. The CDR3, as DNA: TGTGCCACCTCTTGGGGCTCAGCTAACTATGGCTACACCTTC. It translates to CATSWGSANYGYTF.

Ten or more counts support this clonotype. This sequence joins TRBV20-1 and TRBJ1-2; 10 nucleotides match TRBD1. The CDR3 has 15 residues. V was clipped by 6 bases and J by 2 bases; unmatched bases: 9. Germline CDR1 is DFQATT and CDR2 is SNEGSKA (reference sequence). The CDR3 spells CSAPGTGEANYGYTF. CDR3 coding DNA: TGCAGTGCGCCCGGGACAGGGGAGGCGAACTATGGCTACACCTTC.

The table lists this clonotype with many counts. The chain carries TRBV5-5 and TRBJ1-1; D unresolved. Germline V gene sequence: CDR1 SGHKS, CDR2 YYEKEE (reference sequence). There are 14 residues in the CDR3. V shed 0 bases and J shed 2 bases, with 8 bases lying between them. The DNA for the CDR3 is TGTGCCAGCAGCTTGGAAGGGTCAAACACTGAAGCTTTCTTT. Its protein is CASSLEGSNTEAFF.

This clonotype was recorded a few times. The chain joins TRBV5-1 to TRBJ2-5; TRBD2 matches at 9 bases. The CDR3 has 14 amino acids. V lost 3 bases and J lost 2; bases outside the gene matches: 2. Per the germline V gene, CDR1 is SGHRS and CDR2 is YFSETQ. The CDR3 loop reads CASSSTSGQETQYF. For the CDR3, the DNA is TGCGCCAGCAGCTCAACTAGCGGGCAAGAGACCCAGTACTTC.

This clonotype has at least ten counts. The chain uses TRBV29-1 and TRBJ1-3; maybe TRBD1 (5 bases). There are 15 residues in the CDR3. V lost 6 bases, J lost 0 bases, and 15 bases lay in between. CDR1 SQVTM and CDR2 ANQGSEA come from the germline V gene. The CDR3 region has the DNA TGCAGCGTAGCTACAGGTACCCGCTCTGGAAACACCATATATTTT. It codes for CSVATGTRSGNTIYF.

The table lists this clonotype with many counts. The J gene is TRBJ2-7, the V gene TRBV12-3 or TRBV12-4, with D tentatively TRBD2 (5 bases). The CDR3 is 12 residues long. V was trimmed by 5 bases and J by 4 bases, leaving 9 bases between them. The CDR3 DNA reads as TGTGCCAGCAGTACCGGGATATACGAGCAGTACTTC. The encoded protein is CASSTGIYEQYF.

This clonotype was seen ten or more times. V gene TRBV7-2 combines with J gene TRBJ2-1, with D possibly TRBD1 on 6 matching bases. CDR1 and CDR2 from the germline V gene are SGHTA and FQGNSA. CDR3 length equals 14 residues. Trimming removed 1 base at V and 9 bases at J, with 13 bases between. The CDR3 reads CASSLVGAQSEQFF. The CDR3 coding sequence is TGTGCCAGCAGCTTAGTGGGGGCTCAAAGTGAGCAGTTCTTC. The variable domain in full, with the rest retrieved from reference TRBV7-2 and TRBJ2-1, is GAGVSQSPSNKVTEKGKDVELRCDPISGHTALYWYRQSLGQGLEFLIYFQGNSAPDKSGLPSDRFSAERTGGSVSTLTIQRTQQEDSAVYLCASSLVGAQSEQFFGPGTRLTVL.

There are many counts of this clonotype. This chain links TRBV7-2 with TRBJ2-7; tentative D call: TRBD1 (5 bases). The length of the CDR3 is 13 residues. V lost 5 bases, J lost 4 bases, and 12 bases lay in between. Germline values: CDR1 SGHTA, CDR2 FQGNSA. The DNA for the CDR3 is TGTGCCAGCAGCCAACACCAGGGTTACGAGCAGTACTTC. It specifies CASSQHQGYEQYF. Drawing the rest from reference TRBV7-2 and TRBJ2-7, the complete variable domain is GAGVSQSPSNKVTEKGKDVELRCDPISGHTALYWYRQSLGQGLEFLIYFQGNSAPDKSGLPSDRFSAERTGGSVSTLTIQRTQQEDSAVYLCASSQHQGYEQYFGPGTRLTVT.